Sequencing of this T cell receptor beta chain was carried out in a study of cytomegalovirus exposure and HLA in healthy donors. The PCR contained 60 Vbeta and 13 Jbeta primers. Measured with immunoSEQ multiplex PCR; TCRdb has only the in-frame clones, and not every one. This sample has roughly 130,000 clones, with around 90% found just once. This CDR3 has 14 residues. Germline loops: CDR1 SGHNT, CDR2 YYREEE (reference sequence). Trimming removed 0 bases from V and 5 bases from J, with 9 bases in between. Sequencing was carried out using PBMCs. The TCR sequence derives from a woman between 40 and 50 years old in good health and CMV-seronegative. This chain links TRBV5-4 with TRBJ1-5; no firm D call. CDR3 DNA: TGTGCCAGCAGCTTGGCGGGGTCCGATCAGCCCCAGCATTTT. This translates into CASSLAGSDQPQHF.